A single sample is the source of the 4 T cell receptor delta chains below, sequenced in a study of γδ T cells in repeated Plasmodium falciparum infection. TCRdb reanalyzed the multiplex PCR reads using CATT. The repertoire includes 55,000 to 70,000 delta-chain clones, around 1.7% of them detected once, and 15% sits in the top ten. Gammadelta T cells were flow-sorted from PBMC into Vgamma9/Vdelta2+ and Vdelta2-negative populations for bulk analysis. Source material: gamma-delta T cells from blood. These receptors came from a pool of human donors (malaria-infected and uninfected, not separated).

This clone occurred a few times. A far larger clone lies a single base away; this is likely a read error. The same CDR3 can be traced to other DNA sequences in this sample. The chain recombines TRDV1 with TRDJ1, with 8 bases matching TRDD3. The J gene, missing from TCRdb, was assigned here through DNA to germline matching. This CDR3 comprises 19 residues. V was clipped by 0 bases and J by 8 bases; unmatched bases: 20. Germline V gene sequence: CDR1 TSWWSYY, CDR2 QGS. The CDR3 region is CALGELVPTGDKLIRKLIF. For the CDR3, the DNA is TGTGCTCTTGGGGAACTAGTACCTACGGGGGATAAATTAATACGCAAACTCATCTTT.

Turning to this clone: The protein recorded in TCRdb matches a much larger clone and deviates from this DNA's translation at residue 18, suggesting a read error; the protein here is obtained by translating the DNA. The V call is TRDV1, the J call TRDJ4; 9 nucleotides line up with TRDD3. The J gene was not available in TCRdb and was assigned here by matching the DNA to germline segments. The CDR3 is made up of 24 amino acids. Germline CDR1 TSWWSYY, CDR2 QGS. V was clipped by 0 bases and J by 3 bases; unmatched bases: 32. CDR3 in amino acids: CALGELIPHLPPWAHWGTRGPLIF. CDR3 in DNA: TGTGCTCTTGGGGAACTGATACCCCACCTTCCGCCCTGGGCACACTGGGGGACACGAGGACCCCTGATCTTT.

This clone was observed a handful of times. A read error likely explains why the TCRdb protein, taken from a much larger clone, differs from this DNA's translation at residue 15; the protein shown is translated from the DNA. Other DNA sequences from this sample encode an identical CDR3 as well. The rearrangement joins TRDV1 to TRDJ1, with TRDD3 matching 9 bases. The CDR3 is 21 amino acids. Germline CDR1 and CDR2: TSWWSYY and QGS. The chain's CDR3 is CALGEQAFNWLLGDATDKLIF. CDR3 nucleotides: TGTGCCCTTGGGGAACAGGCTTTCAATTGGCTGCTGGGGGATGCAACCGATAAACTCATCTTT.

This clone was picked up many times. TCRdb records a much larger clone's protein for this DNA, with a difference at residue 21 that likely arises from a read error; the protein given is the translation of the DNA. Additional DNA sequences in this sample encode the identical CDR3. The chain links TRDV1 to TRDJ1; 10 nucleotides match TRDD3. The junction had 34 bases not matched to a gene; V was cut back by 0 bases and J by 3 bases. The CDR3 runs to 26 residues. Germline V CDR1 and CDR2: TSWWSYY, QGS. The CDR3 nucleotides are TGTGCTCTTGGGGAACTAGGAGTCAAAGGCTTTTCGACTGGGGGATTCTCACACCTGTACGCCGATAAACTCATCTTT. This encodes CALGELGVKGFSTGGFSHLYADKLIF.